This TCR beta chain was sequenced during a study of blood T cell repertoires in COVID-19 (dated by TCRdb to 2019 to 2021). Describing the broader study: Samples covering the acute and convalescent phases of COVID-19 were provided by collaborators in the United States, Italy and Spain. The prospective study material was composed of cDNA or gDNA derived from T cells, B-cell-depleted T cells, or PBMCs. The dataset comprised deeply sampled blood TCRbeta repertoires from subjects exposed to, actively infected with, or recovered from COVID-19. The repertoires were released in a freely available public database intended as a resource for research on the immune response to SARS-CoV-2. Samples were obtained from the ongoing ImmuneRACE study (first 160 participants) and from over 1,000 subjects provided by 6 global collaborators. A de-identified subject ID, COVID-19 status, age in years and sex were almost always included in the sample metadata. Where available, HLA class I and class II types were taken from metadata supplied by the sample provider and were not determined by assay-based typing.

General conclusions and limits of the study: Clinical and demographic metadata were provided uncurated, with the amount varying by source and participant.

TCRbeta CDR3 regions were amplified from genomic DNA using the immunoSEQ Assay, a bias-controlled multiplex PCR. The authors' analysis ran thus. Nucleated cell counts per sample were estimated from amplification of reference gene primers within the assay. Sequence reads were collapsed and filtered to measure the absolute abundance of every unique TCRbeta CDR3 rearrangement. For each sample, productive Simpson clonality was calculated by taking the square root of Simpson's diversity index across productive rearrangements. TCRdb retrieved this table from immuneACCESS and kept in-frame rearrangements only. Not all clones are present; in checked studies, unresolved V genes account for under half, and no reason is known for the remainder. V, J and clone size derive from that table, while D and trimming were established from the DNA sequence. The sample includes more than 95,000 clones, with about 89% observed a single time. The top ten hold roughly 15% of the sample.

The collaborating institutions used their own protocols to collect whole blood in K2EDTA tubes. For TCRbeta analysis, collaborator samples were shipped as frozen whole blood, as isolated PBMCs, or as DNA extracted from either sample type. About this clone itself: Its antigen is currently not known. No base quality information exists; no much larger clone differs at one position.

Material: peripheral blood. The TCR was taken from a middle-aged man with acute or convalescent COVID-19.

The CDR3: CASSLYRSRDRGREQYF. DNA sequence: TGTGCCAGCAGCTTATACCGGTCCCGGGACAGGGGGCGGGAGCAGTACTTC. The sequence links TRBV11-2 to TRBJ2-7; 12 bases in between match TRBD1. From the cysteine up to the phenylalanine, the CDR3 has a length of 17 residues. Solely the CDR3 DNA is kept, with 51 bases framed from the first base. For this chain, trimming is 2 bases at the V end and 7 bases at the J end, and the number of junction bases without a gene match is 12. Based on the germline V gene, the CDR1 and CDR2 sequences are SGHAT and FQNNGV.